One and the same sample provided the 23 T cell receptor beta chains below, sequenced in a study of HIV-infected patients and healthy controls. 500 ng RNA was reverse transcribed with alpha and beta constant-region primers. Using multiplexing indices, alpha and beta chain libraries were generated apart by chain-specific third strand synthesis. MiXCR, applied by TCRdb to the 5' RACE reads, yields one record per CDR3 protein. The profile shows 6,000 to 7,000 distinct CDR3 sequences, roughly 8.1% of them singletons. Roughly three months, about 14 weeks, into antiretroviral therapy, follow-up blood was collected. All unsorted peripheral T cells were captured because whole blood was used without fractionation. The sequencing used blood, collected during antiretroviral therapy. Receptors originate from an adult with HIV infection.

This clonotype was observed at least ten times. The rearrangement links TRBV20-1 to TRBJ1-1; TRBD1 is a possible D gene (6 bases). Germline lookup yields CDR1 DFQATT and CDR2 SNEGSKA (reference sequence). CDR3 length equals 16 residues. V lost 0 bases and J lost 2, with 16 bases in between. In nucleotides, the CDR3 is TGCAGTGCTAGAGATGCCCGGGGACACTCCAACACTGAAGCTTTCTTT. The encoded protein is CSARDARGHSNTEAFF.

This clonotype is medium-sized (0.01 to 0.1%) by share. The gene calls are TRBV28 and TRBJ1-1; no clear D. V was trimmed by 2 bases and J by 3 bases, leaving 7 bases between them. This CDR3 comprises 13 residues. Looked up from germline, CDR1 is MDHEN and CDR2 is SYDVKM. This CDR3 is CASSLLAYTEAFF. The CDR3 region has the DNA TGTGCCAGCAGTTTACTAGCCTACACTGAAGCTTTCTTT. Based on the CDR3 plus reference TRBV28 and TRBJ1-1, the full variable domain is DVKVTQSSRYLVKRTGEKVFLECVQDMDHENMFWYRQDPGLGLRLIYFSYDVKMKEKGDIPEGYSVSREKKERFSLILESASTNQTSMYLCASSLLAYTEAFFGQGTRLTVV.

The sample holds many counts of this clonotype. The chain joins TRBV13 to TRBJ2-7; D may be TRBD1 (6 bases). The CDR3 is 13 residues long. Deletions cut 0 bases from V and 6 bases from J, with 9 bases between. Germline CDR1 reads PRHDT; CDR2 reads FYEKMQ (reference sequence). The CDR3, as DNA: TGTGCCAGCAGCTTAGGTACAGGGTCCGAGCAGTACTTC. Protein: CASSLGTGSEQYF.

Notes on this clonotype: A much bigger clone sits one base away, suggesting this may be a read error. The CDR3 protein is CASFRGREETKYF. Here the CDR3 DNA reads TGTGCCAGCTTCAGGGGGCGCGAGGAGACCAAGTACTTC. The V call is TRBV6-1, the J call TRBJ2-5; 8 bases are a match to TRBD1. Germline V gives CDR1 MNHNS, CDR2 SASEGT. The CDR3 contains 13 residues.

By its share, this clonotype is medium-sized (0.01 to 0.1%). This chain links TRBV30 with TRBJ1-1, with 7 bases that match TRBD1. The junction had 10 bases not matched to a gene; V was cut back by 6 bases and J by 0 bases. Looked up from germline, CDR1 is GTSNPN and CDR2 is SVGIG (reference sequence). The CDR3 totals 15 residues. CDR3 region: CACQRGTDMNTEAFF. CDR3 DNA: TGTGCCTGTCAAAGGGGGACAGACATGAACACTGAAGCTTTCTTT.

Within the sample, this clonotype is medium-sized. This chain connects TRBV29-1 to TRBJ2-3; 12 bases agree with TRBD1. CDR3 size: 13 residues. Germline-derived CDR1 and CDR2 are SQVTM and ANQGSEA. V lost 7 bases to trimming and J lost 6 bases; unmatched junction nucleotides: 5. CDR3 protein: CSGRDRGPDTQYF. The CDR3 DNA sequence: TGCAGCGGCCGGGACAGGGGGCCCGATACGCAGTATTTT.

This clonotype was counted at least ten times. The chain couples TRBV12-3 or TRBV12-4 to TRBJ1-1; D is uncertain. The CDR3 length is 14 residues. V lost 7 bases to trimming and J lost 6 bases, with 18 bases between them. Here the CDR3 reads CASTPDFLRAEAFF. In DNA form, the CDR3 reads TGTGCCAGCACCCCGGACTTTTTGAGGGCTGAAGCTTTCTTT.

The chain links TRBV20-1 to TRBJ2-2; the match to TRBD2 covers 8 bases. The germline V gene has CDR1 DFQATT and CDR2 SNEGSKA (reference sequence). V was pared by 1 base and J by 3 bases, with 13 bases of the junction left unmatched. The CDR3 consists of 18 residues. Here the CDR3 reads CSARGLLPGGLDTGELFF. The CDR3 region has the DNA TGCAGTGCTAGAGGACTCCTACCGGGGGGGCTGGACACCGGGGAGCTGTTTTTT.

This clonotype rates as medium-sized. The rearrangement joins TRBV29-1 to TRBJ2-3, with 10 positions matching TRBD2. J lost 5 bases, V lost 8 bases, and 13 bases had no gene match. Germline values: CDR1 SQVTM, CDR2 ANQGSEA. The CDR3 has 15 amino acids. The CDR3 DNA reads as TGCAGCCTTACCAAAGCGGGGGGGCCTGGAGATACGCAGTATTTT. Its translation: CSLTKAGGPGDTQYF.

This clonotype has a handful of counts. The genes are TRBV28 and TRBJ2-5, with TRBD2 identical over 10 bases. Germline trimming cut 4 bases from V and 2 bases from J; bases unmatched to any gene: 10. Germline lookup yields CDR1 MDHEN and CDR2 SYDVKM. The CDR3 consists of 17 residues. This chain's CDR3 is CASSSDLLAGAQETQYF. CDR3 sequence (DNA): TGTGCCAGCAGTTCCGATCTTCTAGCGGGGGCACAAGAGACCCAGTACTTC.

This clonotype was recorded at least ten times. The V and J genes are TRBV7-9 and TRBJ1-1, with D possibly being TRBD1 (6 bases). Trimming removed 5 bases from V and 2 bases from J, with 12 bases in between. Germline V gene sequence: CDR1 SEHNR, CDR2 FQNEAQ (reference sequence). The CDR3 contains 14 residues. CDR3 sequence: CASSPGTLNTEAFF. The CDR3 nucleotides are TGTGCCAGCAGCCCCGGGACATTAAACACTGAAGCTTTCTTT.

This clonotype is deemed medium-sized. This chain uses TRBV20-1 with TRBJ2-5; 10 nucleotides agree with TRBD2. V was clipped by 5 bases and J by 5 bases; unmatched bases: 8. This CDR3 is built from 14 residues. The germline V gene encodes CDR1 DFQATT and CDR2 SNEGSKA (reference sequence). Written as DNA, the CDR3 is TGCAGTGCTGGAAGCGGGGGGGCTTTGGAGACCCAGTACTTC. It specifies CSAGSGGALETQYF.

This clonotype ranks as medium-sized (0.01 to 0.1%). V is TRBV28 and J is TRBJ2-5, with D uncertain. The CDR3 contains 13 residues. V was clipped by 7 bases and J by 5 bases, with 14 bases between them. The V gene's germline CDR1 is MDHEN and CDR2 SYDVKM. The CDR3 bases are TGTGCCAGCAACCTGAGAGGCAGGGAGACCCAGTACTTC. The encoded protein is CASNLRGRETQYF.

This clonotype was detected many times. The chain links TRBV29-1 to TRBJ1-2; D is perhaps TRBD1 (5 bases). Germline V gene lookup returns CDR1 SQVTM and CDR2 ANQGSEA. The CDR3 has 12 amino acids. With 4 bases removed from V and 4 bases from J, the gap between germline ends came to 10 bases. CDR3 DNA sequence: TGCAGCGTTGGAGAGGGGATCTATGGCTACACCTTC. It translates to CSVGEGIYGYTF.

By share, this clonotype ranks as medium-sized. V is TRBV7-9 and J is TRBJ2-5; 10 positions agree with TRBD2. Germline V gives CDR1 SEHNR, CDR2 FQNEAQ (reference sequence). The J segment lost 3 bases and the V segment lost 5 bases, leaving 9 bases of the junction unmatched. This CDR3 region has 16 residues. CDR3 region: CASSPAEREGKETQYF. Written as DNA, the CDR3 is TGTGCCAGCAGCCCCGCGGAGCGGGAGGGTAAAGAGACCCAGTACTTC.

This clonotype was observed many times. V usage is TRBV6-2 or TRBV6-3 and J usage is TRBJ2-1; 8 nucleotides match TRBD2. Germline loops: CDR1 MNHEY, CDR2 SVGEGT. The CDR3 runs 18 residues. After removal of 0 bases from V and 0 bases from J, the junction contained 7 bases not matched to a gene. Written as DNA, the CDR3 is TGTGCCAGCAGTTACTCGATCGGGAGGGGAAGCTCCTACAATGAGCAGTTCTTC. Its protein is CASSYSIGRGSSYNEQFF.

There are many counts of this clonotype. V gene TRBV12-3 or TRBV12-4 combines with J gene TRBJ2-7; D possibly corresponds to TRBD2 (5 bases). Trimming pared 7 bases from V and 7 bases from J, leaving 20 bases between. The CDR3 runs to 14 residues. Here the CDR3 reads CASNEGGWTREQYF. In DNA, the CDR3 is TGTGCCAGCAACGAGGGTGGGTGGACGCGAGAGCAGTACTTC.

Relative to its sample, this clonotype is medium-sized (0.01 to 0.1%). The rearrangement links TRBV7-8 to TRBJ2-1, with TRBD2 identical over 12 bases. The length of the CDR3 is 16 residues. CDR1 is SGHVS, CDR2 FQNEAQ, per germline. The trim removed 5 bases at V and 1 base at J, leaving 3 bases unmatched. CDR3 bases: TGTGCCAGCAGCCTGGGGACTAGCGGGTCCTACAATGAGCAGTTCTTC. Translated, it gives CASSLGTSGSYNEQFF.

This clonotype is medium-sized. This chain connects TRBV20-1 to TRBJ1-2, with unresolved D. This CDR3 spans 12 amino acids. Trimming removed 0 bases at V and 9 bases at J, with 11 bases between. Germline V gene lookup returns CDR1 DFQATT and CDR2 SNEGSKA (reference sequence). This CDR3 is CSARDQGISYTF. The CDR3, as DNA: TGCAGTGCTAGAGATCAAGGGATAAGCTACACCTTC.

This clonotype is termed medium-sized (0.01 to 0.1%). V gene TRBV12-3 or TRBV12-4 combines with J gene TRBJ1-5; D not resolved. Trimming pared 4 bases from V and 6 bases from J, leaving 13 bases between. CDR3 size: 14 residues. This chain's CDR3 is CASSWSGLGQPQHF. The CDR3 DNA sequence: TGTGCCAGCAGTTGGTCGGGTCTCGGTCAGCCCCAGCATTTT.

Comments on this clonotype: It may be a read error: a sequence one base away is much more abundant. The CDR3 here is CATSGGHEQLF. CDR3 sequence (DNA): TGTGCCACCAGTGGTGGACATGAGCAGTTATTC. The V and J genes are TRBV24-1 and TRBJ2-1; TRBD1 might be the D (5 bases). Germline V gene data show CDR1 as KGHDR and CDR2 as SFDVKD. CDR3 size: 11 residues.

This clonotype ranks as medium-sized. The genes are TRBV5-1 and TRBJ2-3; 8 positions match TRBD1. V lost 4 bases to trimming and J lost 5 bases; unmatched junction nucleotides: 6. CDR1 is SGHRS and CDR2 is YFSETQ in the germline V gene. CDR3 length: 14 amino acids. The CDR3 coding sequence is TGCGCCAGCAGCGGCCAGGGGGCTGGAGATACGCAGTATTTT. This sequence encodes CASSGQGAGDTQYF.

By share of the sample, this clonotype is medium-sized (0.01 to 0.1%). The chain couples TRBV12-3 or TRBV12-4 to TRBJ1-1, with D uncertain. The CDR3 covers 11 residues. The ends were cut back, 5 bases at V and 4 bases at J, with 5 bases in the middle. CDR3 DNA: TGTGCCAGCAGTCCGGGCACTGAAGCTTTCTTT. It translates to CASSPGTEAFF.